The clone carrying this T cell receptor (beta chain) came up a few times. The antigen is undetermined. This sample is drawn from a study of cytomegalovirus exposure and HLA in healthy donors. Study-level findings and limits: It was approximately 150 TCR beta chains that were listed as cytomegalovirus-associated.

While unrecorded immune exposures were likely, the donors were nominally healthy when sampled. Amplification used 60 Vbeta primers and 13 Jbeta primers. TCRdb's table, derived via immunoSEQ multiplex PCR, lists solely in-frame clones and lacks some. Of approximately 100,000 clones detected, about 83% appear once; the ten largest clones hold more than 4.5%. The clonotype originates from a female donor in good health and CMV-seropositive. The sequencing sample was made of PBMCs.

The CDR3 region is CASSIGTSIYNEQFF. The CDR3 DNA follows: TGTGCCAGTAGTATAGGGACTAGCATCTACAATGAGCAGTTCTTC. The rearrangement joins TRBV19 to TRBJ2-1; 8 bases line up with TRBD2. This CDR3 region has 15 residues. V was clipped by 1 base and J by 3 bases; unmatched bases: 2. CDR1 and CDR2 (germline): LNHDA, SQIVND (reference sequence).